This is a list of T cell receptor beta chains from one sample in a study of blood T cell repertoires in COVID-19. This table comes from immunoSEQ multiplex PCR, and its TCRdb copy is limited to in-frame clones, with some not included. The sample contains roughly 250,000 clones, approximately 82% of which appear only once. The source material was peripheral blood. All receptors come from a man aged 35 to 55 with active or convalescent COVID-19. CDR3s include the opening cysteine and the closing phenylalanine or tryptophan. Fields, in order: D gene, clone size, J gene, V gene, CDR3 DNA, CDR3 protein. D genes are given only for firm matches. Clone size, where shown, is once, few, many, or a class for clones that have expanded.

D: .
size: .
J: TRBJ1-5
V: TRBV4-1
DNA: TGCGCCAGCAGCCTGTCGCTATCAGGGTTCAAGCCCCAGCATTTT
CDR3: CASSLSLSGFKPQHF

D: .
size: .
J: TRBJ1-2
V: TRBV6-5
DNA: TGTGCCAGTCACGCGGGAGGGGGATCCGACTATGGCTACACCTTC
CDR3: CASHAGGGSDYGYTF

D: .
size: .
J: TRBJ1-1
V: TRBV5-4
DNA: TGTGCCAGCAGCTTGGGTGGCAGTCAAAACACTGAAGCTTTCTTT
CDR3: CASSLGGSQNTEAFF

D: .
size: .
J: TRBJ1-3
V: TRBV4-3
DNA: TGCGCCAGCAGCCAAGTATCGAACACCATATATTTT
CDR3: CASSQVSNTIYF

D: TRBD2
size: .
J: TRBJ2-1
V: TRBV7-8
DNA: TGTGCCAGCAGCTCCCGGGGCGACGGACTAGCGGGAGAAGGTGAGCAGTTCTTC
CDR3: CASSSRGDGLAGEGEQFF

D: TRBD2
size: .
J: TRBJ2-3
V: TRBV7-2
DNA: TGTGCCAGCAGCTTAGGGGGACTAGCGGGGGATACGCAGTATTTT
CDR3: CASSLGGLAGDTQYF

D: TRBD2
size: .
J: TRBJ2-1
V: TRBV24-1
DNA: TGTGCCACCAGTGATTTCACCGGGACTACCGCGATCGGTAATGAGCAGTTCTTC
CDR3: CATSDFTGTTAIGNEQFF

D: TRBD1
size: .
J: TRBJ1-1
V: TRBV18
DNA: TGTGCCAGCTCACCCCAGGGGGGAAACACTGAAGCTTTCTTT
CDR3: CASSPQGGNTEAFF

D: TRBD1
size: .
J: TRBJ1-6
V: TRBV7-2
DNA: TGTGCCAGCAGCCCCGATTCCGGGACAGCTAATTCACCCCTCCACTTT
CDR3: CASSPDSGTANSPLHF

D: TRBD2
size: .
J: TRBJ2-7
V: TRBV10-2
DNA: TGCGCCAGCAGTGAGGGGACGGGAGGGGGTTACGAGCAGTACTTC
CDR3: CASSEGTGGGYEQYF

D: .
size: .
J: TRBJ1-4
V: TRBV3-1/TRBV3-2
DNA: TGTGCCAGCAGCCAAGATTGGCAGATTATTAATGAAAAACTGTTTTTT
CDR3: CASSQDWQIINEKLFF

D: .
size: .
J: TRBJ1-2
V: TRBV5-1
DNA: TGCGCCAGCAGCCGTGACACACAGAACTATGGCTACACCTTC
CDR3: CASSRDTQNYGYTF

D: .
size: .
J: TRBJ1-6
V: TRBV5-5
DNA: TGTGCCAGCAGCTTGAGGCCAGGTACGGATTCACCCCTCCACTTT
CDR3: CASSLRPGTDSPLHF

D: TRBD1
size: .
J: TRBJ1-5
V: TRBV7-2
DNA: TGTGCCAGCAGCTTAGGGGGACAGTACAATCAGCCCCAGCATTTT
CDR3: CASSLGGQYNQPQHF

D: .
size: .
J: TRBJ2-7
V: TRBV5-5
DNA: TGTGCCAGCAGCTTGTCGGGAGTGGGTTACGAGCAGTACTTC
CDR3: CASSLSGVGYEQYF

D: .
size: .
J: TRBJ2-1
V: TRBV24-1
DNA: TGTGCCACCAGTGATTTTGGACTACGCTTCAATGAGCAGTTCTTC
CDR3: CATSDFGLRFNEQFF

D: TRBD1
size: .
J: TRBJ1-1
V: TRBV28
DNA: TGTGCCAGCAGTACTCCCGGGACAGTCATCATGAACACTGAAGCTTTCTTT
CDR3: CASSTPGTVIMNTEAFF

D: .
size: .
J: TRBJ1-2
V: TRBV7-9
DNA: TGTGCCAGCAGCTCGACCCAGGGCAGGGCAGGAGTGTATGGCTACACCTTC
CDR3: CASSSTQGRAGVYGYTF

D: .
size: .
J: TRBJ1-1
V: TRBV16
DNA: TGTGCCAGCAGCCCAAGCGGGGGGGCCGGTGGCTTTACTGAAGCTTTCTTT
CDR3: CASSPSGGAGGFTEAFF

D: TRBD2
size: .
J: TRBJ2-1
V: TRBV19
DNA: TGTGCCAGTAGTATAGGGCTAGCGGGAGCGGATGAGCAGTTCTTC
CDR3: CASSIGLAGADEQFF

D: .
size: .
J: TRBJ1-3
V: TRBV11-2
DNA: TGTGCCAGCAGCTTAGCTTTTCAGCGGACAGCTGGAAACACCATATATTTT
CDR3: CASSLAFQRTAGNTIYF

D: .
size: .
J: TRBJ2-5
V: TRBV19
DNA: TGTGCCAGTAGTAATGGGCTGGATTGGGAAGAGACCCAGTACTTC
CDR3: CASSNGLDWEETQYF

D: .
size: .
J: TRBJ1-5
V: TRBV11-1
DNA: TGTGCCAGCAGCTTAGAAGGCCGGGATCAGCCCCAGCATTTT
CDR3: CASSLEGRDQPQHF

D: TRBD1
size: few
J: TRBJ1-4
V: TRBV20-1
DNA: TGCAGTGCTAGTTTAGGACAGGGAATTAATGAAAAACTGTTTTTT
CDR3: CSASLGQGINEKLFF

D: TRBD1
size: .
J: TRBJ1-3
V: TRBV5-1
DNA: TGCGCCAGCAGCTTGGGTGGGACAGACGGAAACACCATATATTTT
CDR3: CASSLGGTDGNTIYF

D: .
size: .
J: TRBJ2-2
V: TRBV3-1/TRBV3-2
DNA: TGTGCCAGCAGCCAAGGGCAGGTTATAAACTCCGGGGAGCTGTTTTTT
CDR3: CASSQGQVINSGELFF

D: .
size: .
J: TRBJ1-4
V: TRBV6-1
DNA: TGTGCCAGCAGTGAAAGGGAGGGGGAAAAACTGTTTTTT
CDR3: CASSEREGEKLFF

D: .
size: .
J: TRBJ2-5
V: TRBV2
DNA: TGTGCCAGCGCGACAGGTGGAAAGACCCAGTACTTC
CDR3: CASATGGKTQYF

D: .
size: once
J: TRBJ1-5
V: TRBV24-1
DNA: TGTGCCACAGGGGACACAGGTTTCGATCAGCCCCAGCATTTT
CDR3: CATGDTGFDQPQHF

D: .
size: once
J: TRBJ1-1
V: TRBV6-1
DNA: TGTGCCAGCAGTGAAATCTCTACCCTGAACACTGAAGCTTTCTTT
CDR3: CASSEISTLNTEAFF

D: .
size: .
J: TRBJ1-1
V: TRBV6-5
DNA: TGTGCCAGCAGTCTGGCCATCACTGAAGCTTTCTTT
CDR3: CASSLAITEAFF

D: TRBD1
size: once
J: TRBJ1-3
V: TRBV11-2
DNA: TGTGCCAGCAGAATGACAGGGAGTGGTGGAAACACCATATATTTT
CDR3: CASRMTGSGGNTIYF

D: .
size: once
J: TRBJ1-2
V: TRBV14
DNA: TGTGCCAGCAGCGAAAACTTAGGGGATGGCTACACCTTC
CDR3: CASSENLGDGYTF

D: .
size: .
J: TRBJ2-1
V: TRBV4-1
DNA: TGCGCCAGCAGCCAAGATAGGGGGTCAAACAATGAGCAGTTCTTC
CDR3: CASSQDRGSNNEQFF

D: TRBD1
size: .
J: TRBJ1-1
V: TRBV18
DNA: TGTGCCAGCTCACCAGTTCGGGGGACAGGGAACACTGAAGCTTTCTTT
CDR3: CASSPVRGTGNTEAFF

D: TRBD1
size: .
J: TRBJ2-7
V: TRBV5-4
DNA: TGTGCCAGCAGCTTACAGGGGACCTACGAGCAGTACTTC
CDR3: CASSLQGTYEQYF

D: .
size: .
J: TRBJ1-1
V: TRBV10-3
DNA: TGTGCCATCAGGGCACAGGTTGGGGGGACTGAAGCTTTCTTT
CDR3: CAIRAQVGGTEAFF

D: .
size: .
J: TRBJ1-1
V: TRBV5-1
DNA: TGCGCCAGCCAAGGGGGTATACTGAACACTGAAGCTTTCTTT
CDR3: CASQGGILNTEAFF

D: .
size: .
J: TRBJ2-3
V: TRBV4-3
DNA: TGCGCCAGCAGCCAAGGGGGAGGTTGGGGGACAGATACGCAGTATTTT
CDR3: CASSQGGGWGTDTQYF

D: .
size: once
J: TRBJ2-5
V: TRBV19
DNA: TGTGCCAGTAGTACGATACTAGGGGGGGTCCAAGAGACCCAGTACTTC
CDR3: CASSTILGGVQETQYF

D: TRBD2
size: few
J: TRBJ2-1
V: TRBV2
DNA: TGTGCCAGCAGTCTAGCGGTTTACAATGAGCAGTTCTTC
CDR3: CASSLAVYNEQFF

D: TRBD2
size: .
J: TRBJ2-5
V: TRBV6-1
DNA: TGTGCCAGCAGTGAACTCAGGTCTAGCGGGTTTCGGGAGACCCAGTACTTC
CDR3: CASSELRSSGFRETQYF